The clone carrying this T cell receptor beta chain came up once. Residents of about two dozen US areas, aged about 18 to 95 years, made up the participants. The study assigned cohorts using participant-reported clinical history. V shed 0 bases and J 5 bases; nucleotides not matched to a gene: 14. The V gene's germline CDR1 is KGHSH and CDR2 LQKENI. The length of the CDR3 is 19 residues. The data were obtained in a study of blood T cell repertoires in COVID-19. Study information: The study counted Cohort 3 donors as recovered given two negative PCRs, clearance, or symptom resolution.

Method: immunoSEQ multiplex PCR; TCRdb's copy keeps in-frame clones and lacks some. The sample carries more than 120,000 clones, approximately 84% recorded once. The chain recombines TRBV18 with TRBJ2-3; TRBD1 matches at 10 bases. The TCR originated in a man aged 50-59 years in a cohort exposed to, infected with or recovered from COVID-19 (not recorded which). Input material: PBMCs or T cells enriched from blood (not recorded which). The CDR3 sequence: CASSPPVGGQGSFVDTQYF. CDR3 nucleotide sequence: TGTGCCAGCTCACCACCGGTTGGGGGACAGGGGAGCTTCGTAGATACGCAGTATTTT.